This T cell receptor (beta chain) was found in a study of blood T cell repertoires in COVID-19. Study as a whole: PBMCs, B-cell-depleted T cells, or T cells were the source of the cDNA or gDNA that made up the material.

This clone was counted between two and nine times. CDR1 and CDR2 from the germline V gene are MDHEN and SYDVKM. This CDR3 has 11 amino acids. Trimming shortened V by 4 bases and J by 11 bases, and 6 bases separated the two germline ends. Authors' methods: Reference gene primer amplification gave nucleated cell count estimates. TCRdb's table, derived via immunoSEQ multiplex PCR, lists solely in-frame clones and lacks some. The DNA was the basis for D and trimming; V, J and clone size are from that table. The sample lists approximately 68,000 clones; 86% were seen once. Sequencing was done on a sample of peripheral blood. The receptor's source is a man between 65 and 85 years old with active or convalescent COVID-19. The chain combines TRBV28 with TRBJ1-6; D is undetermined. The CDR3: CASSSLPPLHF. In DNA, the CDR3 is TGTGCCAGCAGTTCCCTCCCACCCCTCCACTTT.